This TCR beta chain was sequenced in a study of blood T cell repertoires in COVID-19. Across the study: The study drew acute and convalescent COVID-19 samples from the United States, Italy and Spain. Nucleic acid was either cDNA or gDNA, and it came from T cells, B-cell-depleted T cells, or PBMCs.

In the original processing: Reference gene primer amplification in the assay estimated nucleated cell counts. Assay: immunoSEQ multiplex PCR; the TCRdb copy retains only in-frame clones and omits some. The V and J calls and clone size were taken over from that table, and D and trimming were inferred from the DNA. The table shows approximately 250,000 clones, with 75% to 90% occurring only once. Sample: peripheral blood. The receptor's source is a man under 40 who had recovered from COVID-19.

The CDR3 spells CASSEGVRKRGYTF. The CDR3 DNA sequence: TGTGCCAGCAGTGAGGGGGTGAGGAAAAGAGGCTACACCTTC. The chain carries TRBV7-9 and TRBJ1-2, with D possibly matching TRBD1 (6 bases). CDR3 size: 14 residues. Germline V gives CDR1 SEHNR, CDR2 FQNEAQ (reference sequence). Between the trimmed V and J ends, which lost 6 bases and 8 bases, there was a span of 19 bases.